The next 25 T cell receptor beta chains were all read from a single sample in a study of T cells in localized non-small cell lung cancer. Method: immunoSEQ multiplex PCR; TCRdb's copy keeps in-frame clones and lacks some. The sample shows some 72,000 clones, 84% of them seen only once. Sequenced material: peripheral blood, taken before any cancer treatment. All receptors derive from a man between 40 and 75 years old with stage I lung adenocarcinoma.

The rearrangement links TRBV5-1 to TRBJ2-5; unclear D gene. Trimming left V 4 bases short and J 3 bases short, with 10 bases between. CDR3 length equals 13 residues. Germline V gene lookup returns CDR1 SGHRS and CDR2 YFSETQ. CDR3: CASSPAAEETQYF. The CDR3 DNA is TGCGCCAGCAGCCCGGCGGCGGAAGAGACCCAGTACTTC. Together with reference TRBV5-1 and TRBJ2-5, the CDR3 gives the full variable domain: KAGVTQTPRYLIKTRGQQVTLSCSPISGHRSVSWYQQTPGQGLQFLFEYFSETQRNKGNFPGRFSGRQFSNSRSEMNVSTLELGDSALYLCASSPAAEETQYFGPGTRLLVL.

CDR3 residues: CSAIQGTDTQYF. The CDR3 region has the DNA TGCAGCGCGATACAGGGGACAGATACGCAGTATTTT. The chain is built from TRBV29-1 and TRBJ2-3, with TRBD1 matching 7 bases. J was trimmed by 3 bases and V by 7 bases; bases with no gene match: 4. This CDR3 is 12 amino acids long. Germline values: CDR1 SQVTM, CDR2 ANQGSEA.

The CDR3 DNA follows: TGTGCCATCAGTGTCGACGGCTATAGCTCCTACGAGCAGTACTTC. This gives the protein CAISVDGYSSYEQYF. The V gene is TRBV10-3, the J gene TRBJ2-7; D gene uncertain. V lost 4 bases and J 0 bases, leaving 13 bases between the germline ends. The length of the CDR3 is 15 residues. Germline-derived CDR1 and CDR2 are ENHRY and SYGVKD.

The V and J genes are TRBV7-8 and TRBJ2-7, with D possibly matching TRBD1 (5 bases). The germline V gene encodes CDR1 SGHVS and CDR2 FQNEAQ. The germline V and J ends were trimmed by 2 bases and 1 base, with 9 bases remaining between them. The CDR3 extends over 14 amino acids. The CDR3 reads CASSLRQGSYEQYF. The DNA for the CDR3 is TGTGCCAGCAGCTTAAGGCAGGGTTCCTACGAGCAGTACTTC.

This chain joins TRBV11-2 and TRBJ1-1; tentatively, D is TRBD1 (6 bases). CDR1 and CDR2 from the germline V gene are SGHAT and FQNNGV. Trimming stripped 5 bases from V and 0 bases from J, with 22 bases between. The length of the CDR3 is 18 residues. Here the CDR3 DNA reads TGTGCCAGCAGCCCCTCCGAGGACAGTCTTACACTGAACACTGAAGCTTTCTTT. It yields the protein CASSPSEDSLTLNTEAFF.

This clone was observed once. This sequence joins TRBV6-1 and TRBJ1-3, with 12 bases identical to TRBD1. The ends lost 4 bases at V and 2 bases at J; junction bases unmatched: 3. The CDR3 is 16 residues long. From germline, CDR1 is MNHNS and CDR2 SASEGT. The CDR3 bases are TGTGCCAGCAGTGCGGGACAGGGGGCTGCTGGAAACACCATATATTTT. It translates to CASSAGQGAAGNTIYF.

This clone occurred once. The rearrangement joins TRBV5-1 to TRBJ2-5; 7 bases are shared with TRBD2. Germline-derived CDR1 and CDR2 are SGHRS and YFSETQ. V trimming: 7 bases; J trimming: 5 bases; junction bases outside the gene matches: 11. The CDR3 totals 14 residues. This CDR3 reads CASATGGSQETQYF. Here the CDR3 DNA reads TGCGCCAGCGCCACCGGGGGGTCTCAGGAGACCCAGTACTTC. The variable domain in full, with the rest retrieved from reference TRBV5-1 and TRBJ2-5, is KAGVTQTPRYLIKTRGQQVTLSCSPISGHRSVSWYQQTPGQGLQFLFEYFSETQRNKGNFPGRFSGRQFSNSRSEMNVSTLELGDSALYLCASATGGSQETQYFGPGTRLLVL.

As to this clone: Other DNA sequences in this specimen translate into the identical CDR3. This chain joins TRBV7-9 and TRBJ2-5, with D hard to call. Trimming shortened V by 3 bases and J by 3 bases, and 2 bases separated the two germline ends. CDR3 length equals 11 residues. Looked up from germline, CDR1 is SEHNR and CDR2 is FQNEAQ (reference sequence). CDR3 DNA: TGTGCCAGCAGCTTGAAAGAGACCCAGTACTTC. Translated, it gives CASSLKETQYF.

V and J are TRBV18 and TRBJ1-4; D uncertain. Germline lookup yields CDR1 KGHSH and CDR2 LQKENI. The CDR3 is 16 amino acids. V lost 2 bases to trimming and J lost 4 bases, with 14 bases between them. The CDR3: CASSPSIGTVNEKLFF. The CDR3 region has the DNA TGTGCCAGCTCACCATCGATCGGAACCGTTAATGAAAAACTGTTTTTT.

There are a few counts of this clone. The DNA is left out, because the CDR3 cannot be placed on it with certainty; the CDR3 is given as TCRdb lists it. This chain joins TRBV21-1 and TRBJ2-7; the listed D gene, TRBD1, was not tested against the DNA. TRBV21-1 is flagged as a pseudogene. Both ends counted, the CDR3 spans 14 residues. CDR3 amino acids: CASRWGTGTYEQYF.

The chain carries TRBV27 and TRBJ1-1; 9 positions agree with TRBD1. The V segment lost 8 bases and the J segment 4 bases; nucleotides outside the gene matches: 2. The CDR3 covers 12 residues. Germline V gene data show CDR1 as MNHEY and CDR2 as SMNVEV (reference sequence). CDR3 sequence: CASGTGITEAFF. The CDR3 region has the DNA TGTGCCAGCGGGACAGGGATCACTGAAGCTTTCTTT.

The V and J genes are TRBV15 and TRBJ1-6; 12 bases are shared with TRBD1. Losses at the gene ends were 5 bases for V and 10 bases for J; bases not matched to a gene: 9. Germline V gene lookup returns CDR1 LNHNV and CDR2 YYDKDF (reference sequence). This CDR3 is built from 16 residues. The CDR3 region has the DNA TGTGCCACCAGCGGAGGGACAGGGGGCACGACGTCACCCCTCCACTTT. Its translation: CATSGGTGGTTSPLHF. The variable domain in full, with the rest retrieved from reference TRBV15 and TRBJ1-6, is DAMVIQNPRYQVTQFGKPVTLSCSQTLNHNVMYWYQQKSSQAPKLLFHYYDKDFNNEADTPDNFQSRRPNTSFCFLDIRSPGLGDTAMYLCATSGGTGGTTSPLHFGNGTRLTVT.

This CDR3 reads CASRDGGSGNTIYF. The CDR3 DNA reads TGTGCCAGCAGGGACGGAGGCTCTGGAAACACCATATATTTT. The genes are TRBV6-6 and TRBJ1-3, with no clear D. Germline V gene data show CDR1 as MNHNY and CDR2 as SVGAGI (reference sequence). Deletions cut 6 bases from V and 0 bases from J, with 9 bases between. The CDR3 spans 14 residues.

The chain carries TRBV28 and TRBJ2-5; perhaps TRBD2 as D (6 bases). TRBJ2-7 matches the DNA end more closely, so the J call is doubtful. CDR3 length equals 15 residues. From germline, CDR1 is MDHEN and CDR2 SYDVKM. In nucleotides, the CDR3 is TGTGCCAGCAGGACACCACTAGCCTCTGTCTACGAGCAGTACTTC. This sequence encodes CASRTPLASVYEQYF.

The chain employs TRBV5-1 and TRBJ2-3; TRBD2 agrees at 8 bases. CDR3 length equals 18 residues. V lost 0 bases to trimming and J lost 0 bases; unmatched junction nucleotides: 9. Germline CDR1 reads SGHRS; CDR2 reads YFSETQ. Here the CDR3 reads CASSLAVLLAVSTDTQYF. The CDR3 nucleotides read TGCGCCAGCAGCTTGGCCGTCCTACTAGCGGTTAGCACAGATACGCAGTATTTT.

The V call is TRBV4-2, the J call TRBJ2-7, with TRBD2 identical over 7 bases. V lost 0 bases to trimming and J lost 0 bases; unmatched junction nucleotides: 2. There are 15 residues in the CDR3. Germline CDR1 LGHNA, CDR2 YNFKEQ. The CDR3 sequence: CASSQEASGSYEQYF. The DNA for the CDR3 is TGTGCCAGCAGCCAAGAAGCTAGCGGCTCCTACGAGCAGTACTTC.

V gene TRBV9 combines with J gene TRBJ2-1; 13 nucleotides align to TRBD2. The germline gives CDR1 SGDLS, CDR2 YYNGEE. J lost 0 bases, V lost 0 bases, and 9 bases had no gene match. CDR3 length: 20 residues. CDR3 nucleotides: TGTGCCAGCAGCGTAGGAGCCGGGACTAGCGGGAATAGCTCCTACAATGAGCAGTTCTTC. This translates into CASSVGAGTSGNSSYNEQFF.

V gene TRBV6-1 combines with J gene TRBJ2-7; 8 bases are shared with TRBD2. The CDR3 has 15 residues. CDR1 and CDR2 (germline): MNHNS, SASEGT. Losses at the gene ends were 3 bases for V and 3 bases for J; bases not matched to a gene: 7. The DNA of the CDR3 is TGTGCCAGCAGTGACGAGGGACTAGAAGGCTACGAGCAGTACTTC. Its protein product is CASSDEGLEGYEQYF.

The rearrangement joins TRBV5-6 to TRBJ2-4, with a tentative D call TRBD2 (5 bases). From germline, CDR1 is SGHDT and CDR2 YYEEEE. CDR3 length: 14 residues. Trimming took 1 base from V and 6 from J, leaving 11 bases between them. CDR3: CASSLLAGLNIQYF. CDR3 DNA sequence: TGTGCCAGCAGCTTGTTGGCGGGTTTAAACATTCAGTACTTC. Together with reference TRBV5-6 and TRBJ2-4, the CDR3 gives the full variable domain: DAGVTQSPTHLIKTRGQQVTLRCSPKSGHDTVSWYQQALGQGPQFIFQYYEEEERQRGNFPDRFSGHQFPNYSSELNVNALLLGDSALYLCASSLLAGLNIQYFGAGTRLSVL.

The rearrangement links TRBV6-5 to TRBJ1-1; D ambiguous. The germline CDR1 and CDR2 sequences are MNHEY and SVGAGI. V lost 3 bases and J 0 bases, leaving 8 bases between the germline ends. The CDR3 totals 14 residues. The CDR3 nucleotides read TGTGCCAGCAGTTATCAGAGGGTGAACACTGAAGCTTTCTTT. It codes for CASSYQRVNTEAFF.

The chain uses TRBV5-1 and TRBJ1-2, with D possibly TRBD1 on 5 matching bases. Germline CDR1 SGHRS, CDR2 YFSETQ. Trimming shortened V by 0 bases and J by 6 bases, and 9 bases separated the two germline ends. This CDR3 is built from 13 residues. CDR3 bases: TGCGCCAGCAGCTTGGGACAGACGAATGGCTACACCTTC. It codes for CASSLGQTNGYTF.

This chain connects TRBV7-2 to TRBJ2-1; 7 bases are a match to TRBD2. Germline V gene data show CDR1 as SGHTA and CDR2 as FQGNSA. Trimming cost V 5 bases and J 0 bases; bases outside gene matches: 16. This CDR3 has 19 residues. The CDR3 protein is CASSPRARDYYSSYNEQFF. The CDR3 nucleotides are TGTGCCAGCAGCCCGCGAGCCCGGGACTATTACAGCTCCTACAATGAGCAGTTCTTC.

This chain joins TRBV19 and TRBJ2-7; 12 positions match TRBD2. Germline V gene lookup returns CDR1 LNHDA and CDR2 SQIVND (reference sequence). The CDR3 length is 16 residues. The ends lost 6 bases at V and 2 bases at J; junction bases unmatched: 8. CDR3 sequence reads: CASSLMTSGGTYEQYF. The CDR3 coding sequence is TGTGCCAGTAGCCTCATGACTAGCGGGGGCACCTACGAGCAGTACTTC.

V and J are TRBV2 and TRBJ2-2; D perhaps matches TRBD1 (6 bases). Germline-derived CDR1 and CDR2 are SNHLY and FYNNEI. The CDR3 is made up of 14 amino acids. Trimming took 4 bases from V and 3 from J, leaving 9 bases between them. The DNA of the CDR3 is TGTGCCAGCAGTGTGGGGGCTGACACCGGGGAGCTGTTTTTT. It yields the protein CASSVGADTGELFF.

The V and J genes are TRBV5-4 and TRBJ2-3, with 9 bases fitting TRBD2. Germline values: CDR1 SGHNT, CDR2 YYREEE (reference sequence). Germline trimming cut 2 bases from V and 4 bases from J; bases unmatched to any gene: 5. This CDR3 has 15 amino acids. For the CDR3, the DNA is TGTGCCAGCAGCTTAAGCGGGAGGAAGGCAGATACGCAGTATTTT. Its translation: CASSLSGRKADTQYF.